A selection of T cell receptor beta chains follows, all from one sample in a study of PD-1 blockade in mismatch repair-deficient tumors. TCRdb's copy holds only in-frame clones and misses some; the assay was immunoSEQ multiplex PCR. The table records about 34,000 clones, 80% of them present only once. The sample consisted of PBMCs, taken around 6 weeks after starting pembrolizumab. These receptor sequences come from an adult with mismatch repair-deficient cancer. Both conserved end residues are part of each CDR3. Each record gives: J gene, clone size, D gene, V gene, CDR3 protein, CDR3 DNA. A D gene is named only where the DNA matches it firmly. Expanded clones get a size class; other rows say once, few or many, or leave the size out.

J gene: TRBJ2-7; clone size: -; D gene: TRBD2; V gene: TRBV19; CDR3 protein: CASSSGGSLNYEQYF; CDR3 DNA: TGTGCCAGTAGTTCAGGCGGGAGCCTTAACTACGAGCAGTACTTC
J gene: TRBJ2-7; clone size: few; D gene: -; V gene: TRBV9; CDR3 protein: CASSPDGHTYEQYF; CDR3 DNA: TGTGCCAGCAGCCCCGACGGACACACCTACGAGCAGTACTTC
J gene: TRBJ1-2; clone size: -; D gene: -; V gene: TRBV7-2; CDR3 protein: CASSLDRDDYGYTF; CDR3 DNA: TGTGCCAGCAGCTTAGACAGGGATGACTATGGCTACACCTTC
J gene: TRBJ1-3; clone size: few; D gene: -; V gene: TRBV6-5; CDR3 protein: CASSYGQYSGNTIYF; CDR3 DNA: TGTGCCAGCAGTTACGGACAGTACTCTGGAAACACCATATATTTT
J gene: TRBJ2-1; clone size: -; D gene: TRBD2; V gene: TRBV5-1; CDR3 protein: CASSLETLAGRGDNEQFF; CDR3 DNA: TGCGCCAGCAGCTTGGAAACACTAGCGGGCCGAGGCGACAATGAGCAGTTCTTC
J gene: TRBJ1-5; clone size: -; D gene: -; V gene: TRBV2; CDR3 protein: CASRETGPNQPQHF; CDR3 DNA: TGTGCCAGCAGAGAGACAGGACCCAATCAGCCCCAGCATTTT
J gene: TRBJ1-6; clone size: -; D gene: -; V gene: TRBV30; CDR3 protein: CAWSDGQNNSPLHF; CDR3 DNA: TGTGCCTGGAGCGATGGACAGAATAATTCACCCCTCCACTTT
J gene: TRBJ1-1; clone size: -; D gene: TRBD1; V gene: TRBV6-1; CDR3 protein: CASRTGGGSEAFF; CDR3 DNA: TGTGCCAGCAGAACAGGGGGCGGATCTGAAGCTTTCTTT
J gene: TRBJ2-7; clone size: -; D gene: TRBD1; V gene: TRBV2; CDR3 protein: CASSEGGQGVSYEQYF; CDR3 DNA: TGTGCCAGCAGTGAGGGGGGACAGGGGGTTTCCTACGAGCAGTACTTC
J gene: TRBJ2-1; clone size: -; D gene: -; V gene: TRBV2; CDR3 protein: CASSVTSSPNNEQFF; CDR3 DNA: TGTGCCAGCAGTGTCACTAGCAGTCCCAACAATGAGCAGTTCTTC
J gene: TRBJ2-3; clone size: -; D gene: -; V gene: TRBV29-1; CDR3 protein: CSVAGGQVTDTQYF; CDR3 DNA: TGCAGCGTTGCCGGTGGGCAGGTCACAGATACGCAGTATTTT
J gene: TRBJ2-4; clone size: -; D gene: -; V gene: TRBV28; CDR3 protein: CASSLAGQRGFQYF; CDR3 DNA: TGTGCCAGCAGTTTAGCCGGACAAAGGGGTTTTCAGTACTTC
J gene: TRBJ1-1; clone size: -; D gene: -; V gene: TRBV28; CDR3 protein: CASSLRQQAFF; CDR3 DNA: TGTGCCAGCAGTTTACGACAACAAGCTTTCTTT
J gene: TRBJ2-5; clone size: -; D gene: -; V gene: TRBV25-1; CDR3 protein: CASSEYKVTEQYF; CDR3 DNA: TGTGCCAGCAGTGAATATAAGGTTACGGAGCAGTACTTC
J gene: TRBJ2-1; clone size: -; D gene: TRBD2; V gene: TRBV2; CDR3 protein: CASRPSGHNEQFF; CDR3 DNA: TGTGCCAGCAGACCTAGCGGGCACAATGAGCAGTTCTTC
J gene: TRBJ1-2; clone size: -; D gene: TRBD1; V gene: TRBV6-5; CDR3 protein: CASSYWDRANYGYTF; CDR3 DNA: TGTGCCAGCAGTTACTGGGACAGAGCTAACTATGGCTACACCTTC
J gene: TRBJ2-1; clone size: once; D gene: TRBD2; V gene: TRBV19; CDR3 protein: CASSTGTSGTLPGNEQFF; CDR3 DNA: TGTGCCAGTAGTACAGGGACTAGCGGGACGCTGCCGGGTAATGAGCAGTTCTTC
J gene: TRBJ1-2; clone size: -; D gene: TRBD1; V gene: TRBV7-9; CDR3 protein: CASTPGGINYGYTF; CDR3 DNA: TGTGCCAGCACCCCAGGGGGGATTAACTATGGCTACACCTTC
J gene: TRBJ2-1; clone size: -; D gene: TRBD2; V gene: TRBV5-1; CDR3 protein: CASSPGTSAVYEQFF; CDR3 DNA: TGCGCCAGCAGCCCCGGGACTAGCGCGGTTTACGAGCAGTTCTTC
J gene: TRBJ2-7; clone size: -; D gene: -; V gene: TRBV2; CDR3 protein: CASSAGNSYEQYF; CDR3 DNA: TGTGCCAGCAGTGCGGGAAACTCCTACGAGCAGTACTTC
J gene: TRBJ2-7; clone size: -; D gene: TRBD2; V gene: TRBV6-1; CDR3 protein: CASSTSGISYEQYF; CDR3 DNA: TGTGCCAGCAGTACTAGCGGGATCTCCTACGAGCAGTACTTC
J gene: TRBJ2-7; clone size: -; D gene: -; V gene: TRBV28; CDR3 protein: CASSPGVDYEQYF; CDR3 DNA: TGTGCCAGCAGCCCGGGAGTAGACTACGAGCAGTACTTC
J gene: TRBJ2-6; clone size: -; D gene: -; V gene: TRBV6-5; CDR3 protein: CASTSPGANVLTF; CDR3 DNA: TGTGCCAGCACTTCTCCTGGGGCCAACGTCCTGACTTTC
J gene: TRBJ2-6; clone size: -; D gene: -; V gene: TRBV9; CDR3 protein: CASSPQGFSGANVLTF; CDR3 DNA: TGTGCCAGCAGCCCCCAGGGGTTCTCTGGGGCCAACGTCCTGACTTTC
J gene: TRBJ2-1; clone size: -; D gene: -; V gene: TRBV7-3; CDR3 protein: CASSFVGQPPFF; CDR3 DNA: TGTGCCAGCAGCTTCGTTGGGCAGCCCCCGTTCTTC
J gene: TRBJ2-4; clone size: -; D gene: TRBD1; V gene: TRBV30; CDR3 protein: CAWSLLRDRDPNIQYF; CDR3 DNA: TGTGCCTGGAGTCTGCTCCGGGACAGGGACCCAAACATTCAGTACTTC
J gene: TRBJ2-3; clone size: -; D gene: TRBD2; V gene: TRBV7-2; CDR3 protein: CASSLTLAEWYF; CDR3 DNA: TGTGCCAGCAGCTTAACACTAGCGGAATGGTATTTT
J gene: TRBJ2-7; clone size: few; D gene: TRBD2; V gene: TRBV6-1; CDR3 protein: CASRGLAGGLYEQYF; CDR3 DNA: TGTGCCAGCCGAGGACTAGCGGGAGGGTTGTACGAGCAGTACTTC
J gene: TRBJ2-7; clone size: few; D gene: TRBD2; V gene: TRBV5-1; CDR3 protein: CASSLRLAGSYEQYF; CDR3 DNA: TGCGCCAGCAGCTTGCGACTAGCGGGAAGCTACGAGCAGTACTTC
J gene: TRBJ2-7; clone size: few; D gene: TRBD1; V gene: TRBV4-1; CDR3 protein: CASRPGQGASGFYEQYF; CDR3 DNA: TGCGCCAGCAGACCGGGACAGGGGGCTAGTGGGTTCTACGAGCAGTACTTC
J gene: TRBJ2-1; clone size: -; D gene: TRBD1; V gene: TRBV19; CDR3 protein: CATSTGVNEQFF; CDR3 DNA: TGTGCCACATCGACAGGGGTCAATGAGCAGTTCTTC
J gene: TRBJ1-2; clone size: once; D gene: -; V gene: TRBV28; CDR3 protein: CASSFRRGPYGYTF; CDR3 DNA: TGTGCCAGCAGTTTCCGCAGGGGTCCCTATGGCTACACCTTC
J gene: TRBJ2-2; clone size: -; D gene: -; V gene: TRBV7-9; CDR3 protein: CASSLTAGAGELFF; CDR3 DNA: TGTGCCAGCAGCTTGACGGCAGGTGCCGGGGAGCTGTTTTTT
J gene: TRBJ1-5; clone size: -; D gene: -; V gene: TRBV11-2; CDR3 protein: CASSLEADQPQHF; CDR3 DNA: TGTGCCAGCAGCTTAGAGGCAGATCAGCCCCAGCATTTT
J gene: TRBJ1-5; clone size: -; D gene: -; V gene: TRBV11-2; CDR3 protein: CASSLEGLSNQPQHF; CDR3 DNA: TGTGCCAGCAGCTTGGAGGGACTGAGCAATCAGCCCCAGCATTTT
J gene: TRBJ2-1; clone size: once; D gene: -; V gene: TRBV15; CDR3 protein: CATSRDPGDEQFF; CDR3 DNA: TGTGCCACCAGCAGAGATCCCGGGGATGAGCAGTTCTTC
J gene: TRBJ1-1; clone size: -; D gene: -; V gene: TRBV5-6; CDR3 protein: CASSLDYRNTEAFF; CDR3 DNA: TGTGCCAGCAGCTTGGACTATCGGAACACTGAAGCTTTCTTT